A single sample is the source of the 9 T cell receptor beta chains below, sequenced in a study of blood T cell repertoires in COVID-19. Data came from immunoSEQ multiplex PCR; TCRdb stores just in-frame clones and leaves some out. This sample has 96,000 or so clones, with 88% found just once. The specimen sequenced was peripheral blood. Receptor source: a woman aged 80 or over with acute or convalescent COVID-19.

The chain joins TRBV7-9 to TRBJ2-1; maybe TRBD2 (5 bases). Germline CDR1 reads SEHNR; CDR2 reads FQNEAQ (reference sequence). V shed 8 bases and J shed 5 bases, with 16 bases lying between them. CDR3 length: 14 residues. CDR3 sequence: CASVNGLIDNEQFF. For the CDR3, the DNA is TGTGCCAGCGTAAATGGACTGATCGACAATGAGCAGTTCTTC. Looking up the rest from reference TRBV7-9 and TRBJ2-1 gives the full variable domain: DTGVSQNPRHKITKRGQNVTFRCDPISEHNRLYWYRQTLGQGPEFLTYFQNEAQLEKSRLLSDRFSAERPKGSFSTLEIQRTEQGDSAMYLCASVNGLIDNEQFFGPGTRLTVL.

The CDR3 loop reads CASSLVGAQETQYF. CDR3 sequence (DNA): TGTGCCAGCAGCTTGGTAGGAGCCCAAGAGACCCAGTACTTC. The gene calls are TRBV5-4 and TRBJ2-5; D not certain. The CDR3 sequence is 14 residues long. Germline V gene lookup returns CDR1 SGHNT and CDR2 YYREEE (reference sequence). Trimming stripped 0 bases from V and 1 base from J, with 7 bases between.

The chain couples TRBV14 to TRBJ1-1; a possible D gene is TRBD1 (5 bases). The length of the CDR3 is 15 residues. From germline, CDR1 is SGHDN and CDR2 FVKESK. V gave up 0 bases and J gave up 6 bases, with 14 bases separating them. The CDR3 loop reads CASSQDLGPAAEAFF. CDR3 nucleotide sequence: TGTGCCAGCAGCCAAGATCTGGGGCCGGCGGCTGAAGCTTTCTTT.

V is TRBV2 and J is TRBJ1-1; tentatively, D is TRBD1 (5 bases). Per germline, CDR1 SNHLY and CDR2 FYNNEI. The V end lost 7 bases, the J end lost 4 bases, and 13 bases lay between the germline ends. There are 13 residues in the CDR3. The CDR3 DNA sequence: TGTGCCAGCAAGAAAGGGGAGGGCACTGAAGCTTTCTTT. Protein sequence: CASKKGEGTEAFF.

This chain uses TRBV10-1 with TRBJ2-1, with 8 bases that match TRBD1. Per germline, CDR1 WNHNN and CDR2 SYGVQD (reference sequence). Germline trimming cut 7 bases from V and 6 bases from J; bases unmatched to any gene: 20. CDR3 length: 18 amino acids. In nucleotides, the CDR3 is TGCGCCAGCACCCCCGGACAGGGTTTCTTTCCACATTTCAATGAGCAGTTCTTC. Amino acids: CASTPGQGFFPHFNEQFF.

In DNA, the CDR3 is TGCAGTGCTAGTGGGGGAGATCAGCCCCAGCATTTT. Protein sequence: CSASGGDQPQHF. J is TRBJ1-5 and V is TRBV20-1, with a possible D match to TRBD1 (5 bases). Germline CDR1 reads DFQATT; CDR2 reads SNEGSKA (reference sequence). Deletions cut 3 bases from V and 5 bases from J, with 8 bases between. CDR3 length: 12 amino acids.

The chain employs TRBV10-3 and TRBJ1-2; TRBD1 matches at 8 bases. The V gene's germline CDR1 is ENHRY and CDR2 SYGVKD. This CDR3 contains 13 residues. The V gene end was trimmed by 5 bases and the J gene end by 10 bases; junction bases not matched to a gene: 9. Written as DNA, the CDR3 is TGTGCCATCAGTAGGACAGGGTTTTTGTTCTACACCTTC. The encoded protein is CAISRTGFLFYTF.

This rearrangement joins TRBV5-1 to TRBJ2-5; D is perhaps TRBD1 (5 bases). Germline V gene sequence: CDR1 SGHRS, CDR2 YFSETQ. The CDR3 length is 14 residues. Trimming shortened V by 2 bases and J by 5 bases, and 13 bases separated the two germline ends. CDR3 amino acids: CASSFSPGAETQYF. The CDR3 coding sequence is TGCGCCAGCAGCTTCAGTCCTGGGGCGGAGACCCAGTACTTC.

The V gene is TRBV28, the J gene TRBJ1-6, with a possible D match to TRBD1 (6 bases). CDR1 MDHEN and CDR2 SYDVKM come from the germline V gene. The CDR3 totals 12 residues. The germline V and J ends were trimmed by 6 bases and 10 bases, with 10 bases remaining between them. CDR3 DNA sequence: TGTGCCAGCAGGGACAGTCGATCACCCCTCCACTTT. The encoded protein is CASRDSRSPLHF.